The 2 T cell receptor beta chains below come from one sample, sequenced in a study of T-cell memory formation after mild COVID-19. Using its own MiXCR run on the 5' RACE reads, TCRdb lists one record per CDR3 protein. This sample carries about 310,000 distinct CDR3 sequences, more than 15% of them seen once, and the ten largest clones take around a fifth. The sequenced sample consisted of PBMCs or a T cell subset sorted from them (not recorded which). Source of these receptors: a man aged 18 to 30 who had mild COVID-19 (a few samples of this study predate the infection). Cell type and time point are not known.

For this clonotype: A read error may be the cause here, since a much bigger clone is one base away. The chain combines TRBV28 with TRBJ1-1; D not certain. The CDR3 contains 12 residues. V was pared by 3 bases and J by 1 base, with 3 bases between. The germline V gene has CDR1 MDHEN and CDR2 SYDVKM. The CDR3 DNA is TGTGCCAGCAGTTTCTGGAACACTGAAGCTTTCTTT. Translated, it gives CASSFWNTEAFF.

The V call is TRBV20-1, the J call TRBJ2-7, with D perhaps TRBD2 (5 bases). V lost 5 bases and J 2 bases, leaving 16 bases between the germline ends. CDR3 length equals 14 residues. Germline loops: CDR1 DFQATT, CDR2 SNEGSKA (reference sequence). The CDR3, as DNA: TGCAGTGCTGGTCTTAGGTTGCGGGCCTACGAGCAGTACGTC. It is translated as CSAGLRLRAYEQYV.